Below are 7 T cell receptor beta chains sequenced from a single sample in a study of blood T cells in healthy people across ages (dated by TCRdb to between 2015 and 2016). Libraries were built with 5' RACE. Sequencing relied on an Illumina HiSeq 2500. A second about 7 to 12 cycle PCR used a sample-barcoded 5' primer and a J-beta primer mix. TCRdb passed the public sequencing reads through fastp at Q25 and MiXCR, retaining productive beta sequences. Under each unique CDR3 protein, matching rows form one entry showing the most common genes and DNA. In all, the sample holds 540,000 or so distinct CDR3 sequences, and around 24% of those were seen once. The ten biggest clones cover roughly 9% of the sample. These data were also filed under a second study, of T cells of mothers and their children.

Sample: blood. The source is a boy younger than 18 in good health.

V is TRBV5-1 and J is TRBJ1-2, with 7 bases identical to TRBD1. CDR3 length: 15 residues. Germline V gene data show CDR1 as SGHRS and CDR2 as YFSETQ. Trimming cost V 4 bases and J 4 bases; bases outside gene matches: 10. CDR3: CASSGGDSPTYGYTF. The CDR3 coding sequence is TGCGCCAGCAGCGGCGGGGACAGCCCTACCTATGGCTACACCTTC.

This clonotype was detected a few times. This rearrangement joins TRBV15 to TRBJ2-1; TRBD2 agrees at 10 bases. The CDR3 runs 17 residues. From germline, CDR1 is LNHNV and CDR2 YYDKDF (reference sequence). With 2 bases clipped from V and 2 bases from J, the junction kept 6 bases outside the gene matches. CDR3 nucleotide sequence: TGTGCCACCAGCAGACTAGCGGGAGAGGGGGCCTACAATGAGCAGTTCTTC. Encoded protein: CATSRLAGEGAYNEQFF.

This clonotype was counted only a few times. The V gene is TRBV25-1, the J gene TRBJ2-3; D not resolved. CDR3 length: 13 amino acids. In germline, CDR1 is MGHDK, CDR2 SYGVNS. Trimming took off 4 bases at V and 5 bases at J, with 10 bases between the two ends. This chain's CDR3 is CASSVGLRDTQYF. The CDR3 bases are TGTGCCAGCAGTGTCGGGTTGAGAGATACGCAGTATTTT.

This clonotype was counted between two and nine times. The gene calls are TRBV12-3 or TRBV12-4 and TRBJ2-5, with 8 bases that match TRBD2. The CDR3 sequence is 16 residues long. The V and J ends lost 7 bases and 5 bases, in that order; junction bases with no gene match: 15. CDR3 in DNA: TGTGCCAGCAATTCAGATATCGCGGGGGGTCGCGAGACCCAGTACTTC. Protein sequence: CASNSDIAGGRETQYF.

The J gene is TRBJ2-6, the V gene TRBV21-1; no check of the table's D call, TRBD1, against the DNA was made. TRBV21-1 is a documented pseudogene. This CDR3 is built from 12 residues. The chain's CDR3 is CRTGTGANVLTF. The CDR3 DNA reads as TGTCGGACGGGAACAGGGGCCAACGTCCTGACTTTC.

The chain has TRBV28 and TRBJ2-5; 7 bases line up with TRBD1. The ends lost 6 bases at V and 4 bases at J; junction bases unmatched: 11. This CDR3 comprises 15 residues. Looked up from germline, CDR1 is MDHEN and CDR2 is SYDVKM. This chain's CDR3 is CASSTGATIGETQYF. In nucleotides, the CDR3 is TGTGCCAGCAGCACAGGGGCTACTATCGGAGAGACCCAGTACTTC.

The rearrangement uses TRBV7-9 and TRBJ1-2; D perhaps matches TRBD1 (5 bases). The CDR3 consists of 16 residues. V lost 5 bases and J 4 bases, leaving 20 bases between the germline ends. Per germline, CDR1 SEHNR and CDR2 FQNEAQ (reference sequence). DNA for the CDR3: TGTGCCAGCAGCATCCCCGAGGGGTGGGGCCTCTATGGCTACACCTTC. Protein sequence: CASSIPEGWGLYGYTF.